This TCR beta chain stems from a study of a mutant IDH1 vaccine in newly diagnosed glioma. At the level of the study: Of the patients given treatment, roughly 60% were male and around 38% were female, and a mean age of around 38 years was recorded. Every participant had undergone radiotherapy, temozolomide, or both before, and most underwent both.

Only in-frame clones appear in the TCRdb table, and some are missing; sequencing was by immunoSEQ multiplex PCR. The sample lists 77,000 or so clones; more than 70% were seen once. As to time point: week 23, last vaccination. Each vaccine dose was 300 ug of mutant IDH1 20-mer peptide, with topical imiquimod. Each donor presented with a new WHO grade 3 or 4 astrocytoma that tested IDH1-mutant and showed ATRX loss. As to this clone: Its antigen is still unknown.

Germline CDR1 and CDR2: SNHLY and FYNNEI. The ends were cut back, 3 bases at V and 0 bases at J, with 6 bases in the middle. The CDR3 spans 15 residues. This receptor was identified in a woman aged 50 to 65 with glioma. This chain uses TRBV2 with TRBJ2-6; D is unclear. The input for sequencing was PBMCs, taken from a glioma patient whose treatment included an IDH1 peptide vaccine. The CDR3 DNA reads TGTGCCAGCAGTGAGCAGTACTCTGGGGCCAACGTCCTGACTTTC. Translating gives CASSEQYSGANVLTF.